These 27 T cell receptor beta chains were sequenced from one sample in a study of regulatory and conventional T cells in RAG deficiency. Data came from immunoSEQ multiplex PCR; TCRdb stores just in-frame clones and leaves some out. This table has roughly 30,000 clones, approximately 96% appearing once. The sorted conventional CD4+ T cells were CD25-low and CD127-high, with genomic DNA sequenced. These data also featured in a second study, about regulatory T cells. As reported in that work: The PCR used 52 TRBV and 13 TRBJ primers.

The sequenced material came from CD25- CD4+ T cells sorted from blood. Receptors were obtained from a human donor in good health.

The genes are TRBV6-5 and TRBJ2-1, with D maybe TRBD1 (7 bases). The CDR3 totals 15 residues. CDR1 is MNHEY and CDR2 is SVGAGI in the germline V gene. V was trimmed by 5 bases and J by 6 bases, leaving 17 bases between them. The CDR3 protein is CASSGGTVPSNEQFF. The CDR3 DNA reads as TGTGCCAGCAGTGGGGGGACAGTTCCTTCCAATGAGCAGTTCTTC.

V is TRBV30 and J is TRBJ2-1; 11 positions match TRBD1. This CDR3 is 15 amino acids long. Germline CDR1 reads GTSNPN; CDR2 reads SVGIG (reference sequence). The V gene end was trimmed by 3 bases and the J gene end by 6 bases; junction bases not matched to a gene: 7. CDR3 DNA: TGTGCCTGGAGCCATCCGGGGACAGGGGGCAATGAGCAGTTCTTC. This encodes CAWSHPGTGGNEQFF.

This clone was seen once. CDR3 residues: CASSYSGREAFF. The CDR3 region has the DNA TGTGCCAGCAGTTACTCGGGCAGAGAAGCTTTCTTT. The V gene is TRBV6-5, the J gene TRBJ1-1, with D unclear. CDR1 is MNHEY, CDR2 SVGAGI, per germline. Trimming removed 0 bases at V and 8 bases at J, with 7 bases between. The CDR3 has 12 amino acids.

The V and J genes are TRBV2 and TRBJ2-5; the match to TRBD2 covers 7 bases. V lost 3 bases and J lost 5; bases outside the gene matches: 9. The germline V gene has CDR1 SNHLY and CDR2 FYNNEI. This CDR3 contains 15 residues. This chain's CDR3 is CASSEVGGPRETQYF. As DNA, the CDR3 is TGTGCCAGCAGTGAGGTGGGAGGGCCTCGGGAGACCCAGTACTTC.

Here the CDR3 reads CASSWGQSNTEAFF. The CDR3 nucleotides read TGTGCCAGCAGTTGGGGACAGTCGAACACTGAAGCTTTCTTT. J is TRBJ1-1 and V is TRBV6-5; 7 positions match TRBD1. Germline CDR1 MNHEY, CDR2 SVGAGI. With 4 bases clipped from V and 1 base from J, the junction kept 3 bases outside the gene matches. The CDR3 sequence is 14 residues long.

V usage is TRBV7-2 and J usage is TRBJ1-4, with a possible D match to TRBD1 (6 bases). The germline V gene has CDR1 SGHTA and CDR2 FQGNSA. The CDR3 runs 14 residues. V was trimmed by 3 bases and J by 3 bases, leaving 8 bases between them. The CDR3 loop is CASSLNRANEKLFF. In DNA, the CDR3 is TGTGCCAGCAGCTTGAACAGGGCTAATGAAAAACTGTTTTTT.

V and J are TRBV6-1 and TRBJ1-1; D call uncertain. V shed 6 bases and J shed 7 bases, with 12 bases lying between them. CDR1 and CDR2 (germline): MNHNS, SASEGT. The CDR3 extends over 12 amino acids. Here the CDR3 DNA reads TGTGCCAGCAGCGGAGCTCGATTTGAAGCTTTCTTT. Its translation is CASSGARFEAFF.

V gene TRBV6-5 combines with J gene TRBJ1-3, with D uncertain. Germline-derived CDR1 and CDR2 are MNHEY and SVGAGI. Trimming cost V 5 bases and J 5 bases, with 7 bases left between them. CDR3 length: 12 amino acids. This chain's CDR3 is CASSVQRNTIYF. The CDR3 DNA sequence: TGTGCCAGCAGTGTACAGCGAAACACCATATATTTT.

J is TRBJ1-2 and V is TRBV7-2, with a possible D match to TRBD1 (5 bases). V dropped 1 base and J dropped 2 bases, with 8 bases sitting between them. This CDR3 is built from 14 residues. CDR1 is SGHTA and CDR2 is FQGNSA in the germline V gene. The CDR3 loop reads CASSLVDKNYGYTF. In nucleotides, the CDR3 is TGTGCCAGCAGCTTAGTGGACAAAAACTATGGCTACACCTTC.

The chain has TRBV6-5 and TRBJ1-1, with D maybe TRBD1 (5 bases). The germline V gene encodes CDR1 MNHEY and CDR2 SVGAGI. The V end was cut by 0 bases, the J end by 0 bases, with 11 bases between. The CDR3 runs to 16 residues. The CDR3: CASSYSINRLNTEAFF. The CDR3 nucleotides are TGTGCCAGCAGTTACTCGATAAACAGGCTGAACACTGAAGCTTTCTTT.

The chain uses TRBV5-8 and TRBJ2-3; 8 positions match TRBD1. The germline gives CDR1 SGHTS, CDR2 YDEGEE. The V gene end was trimmed by 0 bases and the J gene end by 2 bases; junction bases not matched to a gene: 5. The CDR3 loop spans 16 amino acids. The CDR3 spells CASSLGQDRATDTQYF. In DNA form, the CDR3 reads TGTGCCAGCAGCTTGGGGCAGGACAGGGCCACAGATACGCAGTATTTT.

The CDR3 region is CASSLDRGYGYTF. CDR3 in DNA: TGTGCCAGCAGCTTAGACAGGGGCTATGGCTACACCTTC. V and J are TRBV7-9 and TRBJ1-2, with 7 bases fitting TRBD1. CDR3 length: 13 amino acids. Germline values: CDR1 SEHNR, CDR2 FQNEAQ (reference sequence). V lost 1 base and J lost 4; bases outside the gene matches: 0. Full variable domain (outside the CDR3, taken from reference TRBV7-9 and TRBJ1-2): DTGVSQNPRHKITKRGQNVTFRCDPISEHNRLYWYRQTLGQGPEFLTYFQNEAQLEKSRLLSDRFSAERPKGSFSTLEIQRTEQGDSAMYLCASSLDRGYGYTFGSGTRLTVV.

The chain joins TRBV6-5 to TRBJ2-1; 7 bases match TRBD2. The germline gives CDR1 MNHEY, CDR2 SVGAGI. The CDR3 has 15 residues. V shed 0 bases and J 8 bases; nucleotides not matched to a gene: 7. The CDR3 is CASSYSRGSHDEQFF. The CDR3 DNA sequence: TGTGCCAGCAGTTACTCGCGCGGGAGTCACGATGAGCAGTTCTTC.

Only one count was recorded for this clone. The rearrangement links TRBV11-1 to TRBJ1-2; 9 bases align to TRBD1. Trimming removed 2 bases from V and 3 bases from J; junction bases left unmatched: 10. CDR3 length: 17 residues. Germline V gives CDR1 SGHAT, CDR2 FQDESV (reference sequence). The CDR3 loop is CASSLTGTGPSDYGYTF. As DNA, the CDR3 is TGTGCCAGCAGCTTAACGGGGACAGGGCCTTCCGACTATGGCTACACCTTC.

The chain employs TRBV19 and TRBJ1-2, with D uncertain. The germline CDR1 and CDR2 sequences are LNHDA and SQIVND (reference sequence). V shed 2 bases and J shed 3 bases, with 4 bases lying between them. The CDR3 totals 12 residues. The DNA for the CDR3 is TGTGCCAGTAGTATACAGGACTATGGCTACACCTTC. It yields the protein CASSIQDYGYTF.

The chain employs TRBV7-3 and TRBJ2-7, with 8 bases aligning to TRBD2. The germline gives CDR1 SGHTA, CDR2 FQGTGA. This CDR3 contains 16 residues. V was clipped by 2 bases and J by 7 bases; unmatched bases: 13. CDR3 in amino acids: CASSLLPGLEVREQYF. Here the CDR3 DNA reads TGTGCCAGCAGCTTACTCCCGGGACTAGAGGTGAGGGAGCAGTACTTC. Full variable domain (rest looked up from reference TRBV7-3 and TRBJ2-7): GAGVSQTPSNKVTEKGKYVELRCDPISGHTALYWYRQSLGQGPEFLIYFQGTGAADDSGLPNDRFFAVRPEGSVSTLKIQRTERGDSAVYLCASSLLPGLEVREQYFGPGTRLTVT.

V and J are TRBV23-1 and TRBJ2-1; D perhaps matches TRBD1 (5 bases). TRBV23-1 is identified as an open reading frame with a role that is uncertain. V was shortened by 0 bases and J by 0 bases, with 12 bases between the two germline ends. The CDR3 is 17 residues long. The CDR3 here is CASSQSSTGHSYNEQFF. Here the CDR3 DNA reads TGCGCCAGCAGTCAATCGTCCACAGGACACTCCTACAATGAGCAGTTCTTC.

V usage is TRBV29-1 and J usage is TRBJ1-1; the match to TRBD1 covers 10 bases. Germline values: CDR1 SQVTM, CDR2 ANQGSEA. V was clipped by 6 bases and J by 0 bases; unmatched bases: 19. The CDR3 consists of 19 residues. The CDR3 DNA is TGCAGCGTCCAATATGTCTCCATCCGACAGGGGGCGATGAACACTGAAGCTTTCTTT. Its translation: CSVQYVSIRQGAMNTEAFF.

This chain joins TRBV2 and TRBJ1-1; D uncertain. The CDR3 is 15 residues long. Trimming took 3 bases from V and 0 from J, leaving 11 bases between them. CDR1 and CDR2 (germline): SNHLY, FYNNEI. The CDR3 DNA is TGTGCCAGCAGTGATGTCGGTATCATGAACACTGAAGCTTTCTTT. Residues: CASSDVGIMNTEAFF.

This chain uses TRBV4-2 with TRBJ2-5, with D perhaps matching TRBD2 (6 bases). The CDR3 runs to 18 residues. V dropped 5 bases and J dropped 4 bases, with 26 bases sitting between them. Germline values: CDR1 LGHNA, CDR2 YNFKEQ. CDR3 bases: TGTGCCAGCAGCGCCACGGGGGAGAGGGGAATGGTTCTAGAGACCCAGTACTTC. Translation: CASSATGERGMVLETQYF.

V usage is TRBV30 and J usage is TRBJ2-1, with unresolved D. Germline CDR1 GTSNPN, CDR2 SVGIG (reference sequence). Between the trimmed V and J ends, which lost 1 base and 3 bases, there was a span of 10 bases. The CDR3 has 14 residues. The DNA of the CDR3 is TGTGCCTGGAGTGGTGCCAGGATCTACAATGAGCAGTTCTTC. Amino acids: CAWSGARIYNEQFF.

The CDR3 here is CASSLGPSNTEAFF. The CDR3, as DNA: TGTGCCAGCAGCTTGGGGCCTTCGAACACTGAAGCTTTCTTT. The chain couples TRBV5-5 to TRBJ1-1; no definite D call. V lost 0 bases and J lost 1, with 7 bases in between. This CDR3 comprises 14 residues. The germline gives CDR1 SGHKS, CDR2 YYEKEE (reference sequence).

The chain joins TRBV29-1 to TRBJ2-1, with a weak D call TRBD2 (6 bases). The CDR3 extends over 13 amino acids. Trimming left V 1 base short and J 6 bases short, with 10 bases between. Germline V gives CDR1 SQVTM, CDR2 ANQGSEA. The CDR3 is CSVEVGLFNEQFF. CDR3 DNA sequence: TGCAGCGTTGAAGTGGGACTCTTCAATGAGCAGTTCTTC.

The chain recombines TRBV5-1 with TRBJ2-7; weak D call: TRBD1 (5 bases). The CDR3 is 12 amino acids. V lost 4 bases to trimming and J lost 5 bases, with 10 bases between them. Germline lookup yields CDR1 SGHRS and CDR2 YFSETQ. The CDR3 here is CASSQTVHEQYF. CDR3 bases: TGCGCCAGCAGCCAGACAGTCCACGAGCAGTACTTC.

The chain carries TRBV5-1 and TRBJ1-2; D gene uncertain. V was shortened by 4 bases and J by 0 bases, with 13 bases between the two germline ends. This CDR3 region has 15 residues. Germline values: CDR1 SGHRS, CDR2 YFSETQ. The CDR3 spells CASSGQARSNYGYTF. The CDR3 bases are TGCGCCAGCAGCGGGCAGGCCCGCTCTAACTATGGCTACACCTTC.

The rearrangement uses TRBV6-5 and TRBJ1-2, with a possible D match to TRBD1 (6 bases). The germline V and J ends were trimmed by 5 bases and 8 bases, with 15 bases remaining between them. The CDR3 length is 13 residues. CDR1 is MNHEY, CDR2 SVGAGI, per germline. CDR3 in DNA: TGTGCCAGCAGTGCGGGGGGGGGCCGAGGCTACACCTTC. As protein: CASSAGGGRGYTF.

This chain uses TRBV30 with TRBJ1-1; a weak D match, TRBD1 (5 bases). Trimming removed 2 bases from V and 5 bases from J, with 12 bases in between. CDR3 length: 13 amino acids. Germline CDR1 GTSNPN, CDR2 SVGIG (reference sequence). CDR3 protein: CAWSPQGGTEAFF. The CDR3 nucleotides read TGTGCCTGGAGTCCCCAGGGTGGAACTGAAGCTTTCTTT.